This T cell receptor beta chain was identified in a study of T cell responses to AZD1222 COVID-19 vaccine. Findings of the study overall: Distributed over spike, vaccine-associated CD4 TCRs predominated at 160-218 and 743-854.

Using immunoSEQ multiplex PCR, the repertoire was profiled, and TCRdb retains in-frame clones only, with some absent. The sample has 15,000 to 17,000 clones; less than 90% are singletons. This clone was observed a few times. Its target is unknown. Sequences were derived from peripheral blood, sampled 28 days after the second AZD1222 dose. The receptor was isolated from an adult who received the AZD1222 COVID-19 vaccine.

The CDR3 is CASSIGGTPGTQYF. In DNA, the CDR3 is TGTGCCAGTAGTATAGGGGGCACCCCCGGTACGCAGTATTTT. V usage is TRBV19 and J usage is TRBJ2-3, with a weak D call TRBD1 (5 bases). CDR1 is LNHDA, CDR2 SQIVND, per germline (reference sequence). The CDR3 length is 14 residues. With 1 base removed from V and 8 bases from J, the gap between germline ends came to 13 bases.